Below are 32 T cell receptor beta chains sequenced from a single sample in a study of T-cell memory formation after mild COVID-19. TCRdb passed the 5' RACE reads through MiXCR, listing each CDR3 protein once. The profile covers roughly 350,000 distinct CDR3 sequences, with under 30% appearing a single time and 13% taken by the ten largest. Input material: PBMCs or a T cell subset sorted from them (not recorded which). These receptors all come from an adult woman who had mild COVID-19 (a few samples of this study predate the infection). Cell type and time point are not known.

This chain connects TRBV7-3 to TRBJ2-1; D is perhaps TRBD1 (5 bases). The V gene's germline CDR1 is SGHTA and CDR2 FQGTGA. Trimming removed 5 bases at V and 4 bases at J, with 9 bases between. This CDR3 has 13 residues. In nucleotides, the CDR3 is TGTGCCAGCAGCGCAACAGGATACAATGAGCAGTTCTTC. Its translation is CASSATGYNEQFF.

The CDR3 is CASSLGAERSTDTQYF. For the CDR3, the DNA is TGTGCCAGCAGCTTAGGGGCCGAGAGGTCCACAGATACGCAGTATTTT. The J gene is TRBJ2-3, the V gene TRBV7-3; D possibly corresponds to TRBD1 (5 bases). Germline V gene lookup returns CDR1 SGHTA and CDR2 FQGTGA. V lost 2 bases and J lost 2, with 14 bases in between. The CDR3 covers 16 residues. The full variable domain, its missing parts supplied by reference TRBV7-3 and TRBJ2-3, is GAGVSQTPSNKVTEKGKYVELRCDPISGHTALYWYRQSLGQGPEFLIYFQGTGAADDSGLPNDRFFAVRPEGSVSTLKIQRTERGDSAVYLCASSLGAERSTDTQYFGPGTRLTVL.

The chain joins TRBV4-1 to TRBJ1-2; D perhaps matches TRBD1 (5 bases). CDR1 is MGHRA and CDR2 is YSYEKL in the germline V gene. The CDR3 is made up of 15 amino acids. The V gene lost 6 bases and the J gene lost 1 base, with 15 bases spanning the gap. This CDR3 is CASRHKTDSNYGYTF. The CDR3 DNA follows: TGCGCCAGCAGACATAAGACCGACAGTAACTATGGCTACACCTTC.

A few counts support this clonotype. In DNA form, the CDR3 reads TGTGCCAGCAGCCCCCCCTTAGCGGGAGTATACAATGAGCAGTTCTTC. Its protein product is CASSPPLAGVYNEQFF. V is TRBV12-3 or TRBV12-4 and J is TRBJ2-1; 9 bases are a match to TRBD2. This CDR3 is 16 amino acids long. Unmatched junction bases numbered 10, after V lost 6 bases and J lost 4 bases.

This clonotype appeared a single time. J is TRBJ2-1 and V is TRBV4-1, with no clear D. CDR1 and CDR2 (germline): MGHRA, YSYEKL. V was trimmed by 0 bases and J by 10 bases, leaving 10 bases between them. This CDR3 is 13 amino acids long. The CDR3 spells CASSQETAREQFF. CDR3 in DNA: TGCGCCAGCAGCCAAGAAACGGCCAGGGAGCAGTTCTTC.

V and J are TRBV6-5 and TRBJ1-5, with 8 positions matching TRBD1. CDR1 and CDR2 from the germline V gene are MNHEY and SVGAGI. Trimming took 5 bases from V and 6 from J; bases not matched to a gene: 6. The CDR3 runs 14 residues. The CDR3 region is CASSQWTGIQPQHF. CDR3 coding DNA: TGTGCCAGCAGTCAATGGACAGGGATTCAGCCCCAGCATTTT.

This clonotype has more than one count but fewer than ten. An end of the junction does not agree with germline; a read error may underlie this. The J gene is TRBJ1-5, the V gene TRBV6-5; 7 bases are a match to TRBD1. The germline V gene encodes CDR1 MNHEY and CDR2 SVGAGI. The CDR3 consists of 16 residues. This CDR3 is CASSDSQGVSNQPQHF. The CDR3 DNA is TGTGCCAGCAGTGACTCTCAGGGGGTAAGCAATCAGCCCCAGCATTTT.

The chain uses TRBV12-3 or TRBV12-4 and TRBJ2-7; possibly TRBD2 for D (6 bases). Trimming removed 6 bases at V and 3 bases at J, with 12 bases between. This CDR3 comprises 13 residues. The CDR3 bases are TGTGCCAGCAGCCCTATGGGGGGCTACGAGCAGTACTTC. Its protein product is CASSPMGGYEQYF.

This clonotype has ten or more counts. The V gene is TRBV3-1, the J gene TRBJ2-3; the D is unclear. The CDR3 length is 12 residues. Germline-derived CDR1 and CDR2 are LGHDT and YNNKEL (reference sequence). Deletions cut 1 base from V and 4 bases from J, with 3 bases between. As DNA, the CDR3 is TGTGCCAGCAGCCAAGTAGCAGATACGCAGTATTTT. Amino acids: CASSQVADTQYF.

CDR3 protein: CASSRKGTDTQYF. CDR3 bases: TGTGCCAGCAGCCGCAAAGGAACAGATACGCAGTATTTT. The chain links TRBV6-5 to TRBJ2-3; no firm D call. CDR1 and CDR2 (germline): MNHEY, SVGAGI. The CDR3 consists of 13 residues. The V and J ends lost 6 bases and 3 bases respectively, with 10 bases between them.

This clonotype occurred many times. V usage is TRBV5-1 and J usage is TRBJ2-1, with 11 bases matching TRBD2. The CDR3 is 16 amino acids. Germline lookup yields CDR1 SGHRS and CDR2 YFSETQ. V was pared by 4 bases and J by 8 bases, with 11 bases of the junction left unmatched. CDR3 coding DNA: TGCGCCAGCAGCCCTCTGACTAGCGGGAATTTGGATGAGCAGTTCTTC. Its translation is CASSPLTSGNLDEQFF.

The V and J genes are TRBV20-1 and TRBJ2-1; no definite D call. V lost 7 bases and J 2 bases, leaving 9 bases between the germline ends. The germline CDR1 and CDR2 sequences are DFQATT and SNEGSKA (reference sequence). The CDR3 is 12 residues long. The DNA of the CDR3 is TGCAGTGTCGGGTCCCCCTACAATGAGCAGTTCTTC. It specifies CSVGSPYNEQFF.

This clonotype appeared a single time. The chain has TRBV12-3 or TRBV12-4 and TRBJ2-5; the D is unclear. This CDR3 contains 15 residues. V lost 6 bases and J 2 bases, leaving 16 bases between the germline ends. DNA of the CDR3: TGTGCCAGCAGCCAGTACGTGGCAGATCAAGAGACCCAGTACTTC. Encoded protein: CASSQYVADQETQYF.

The V call is TRBV11-3, the J call TRBJ2-2, with 9 bases fitting TRBD1. The CDR3 contains 15 residues. Germline V gene lookup returns CDR1 SGHNT and CDR2 YENEEA. The trim removed 5 bases at V and 8 bases at J, leaving 9 bases unmatched. CDR3 sequence reads: CASSARTGAVGELFF. CDR3 DNA: TGTGCCAGCAGCGCCCGGACAGGGGCGGTTGGGGAGCTGTTTTTT.

This clonotype has at least ten counts. One junction end does not reproduce the germline sequence, and a read error may be involved. The rearrangement joins TRBV5-1 to TRBJ2-7; TRBD1 agrees at 10 bases. Germline assignment: CDR1 SGHRS and CDR2 YFSETQ. The CDR3 covers 14 residues. CDR3 nucleotide sequence: TGTGCCAGCAGCCTCGGACAGGGGGCCTACGAGCAGTACTTC. This gives the protein CASSLGQGAYEQYF.

V is TRBV24-1 and J is TRBJ2-1; 8 bases are shared with TRBD2. The CDR3 length is 14 residues. V dropped 1 base and J dropped 9; count of bases not matched to a gene: 4. Germline-derived CDR1 and CDR2 are KGHDR and SFDVKD. The chain's CDR3 is CATSDLGTRTEQFF. In nucleotides, the CDR3 is TGTGCCACCAGTGATTTAGGGACTAGGACTGAGCAGTTCTTC.

This clonotype occurred many times. The chain joins TRBV12-3 or TRBV12-4 to TRBJ2-6; 8 bases are shared with TRBD1. CDR3 length equals 18 residues. Germline trimming cut 6 bases from V and 4 bases from J; bases unmatched to any gene: 14. Here the CDR3 DNA reads TGTGCCAGCAGAAAGACAGGGGTAACTGCGGACGGGGCCAACGTCCTGACTTTC. It yields the protein CASRKTGVTADGANVLTF.

This chain connects TRBV10-3 to TRBJ2-3; D may be TRBD1 (6 bases). V was clipped by 10 bases and J by 0 bases, with 11 bases between them. The CDR3 loop spans 13 amino acids. Looked up from germline, CDR1 is ENHRY and CDR2 is SYGVKD. CDR3 nucleotide sequence: TGTGCCAGTAGACAGGAGAGCACAGATACGCAGTATTTT. The encoded protein is CASRQESTDTQYF.

This clonotype was recorded only once. This chain joins TRBV15 and TRBJ1-1, with a tentative D call TRBD1 (5 bases). Per germline, CDR1 LNHNV and CDR2 YYDKDF (reference sequence). The CDR3 is made up of 14 amino acids. Trimming removed 3 bases from V and 7 bases from J, with 15 bases in between. The CDR3 DNA follows: TGTGCCACCAGCAGGGAGATAGGGGCCAGTGAAGCTTTCTTT. This encodes CATSREIGASEAFF.

The chain recombines TRBV6-2 or TRBV6-3 with TRBJ2-6; D is unclear. CDR1 is MNHEY, CDR2 SVGEGT, per germline. V was cut by 6 bases and J by 4 bases, with 10 bases left in between. The CDR3 spans 14 residues. DNA for the CDR3: TGTGCCAGCAGCCTATTGAGGGGGGCCAACGTCCTGACTTTC. It translates to CASSLLRGANVLTF.

The V gene is TRBV30, the J gene TRBJ2-3; TRBD1 or TRBD2 may be the D gene (6 bases each). The CDR3 covers 15 residues. CDR1 is GTSNPN, CDR2 SVGIG, per germline (reference sequence). Trimming removed 0 bases from V and 7 bases from J, with 17 bases in between. The chain's CDR3 is CAWSVLGGSHYTQYF. In nucleotides, the CDR3 is TGTGCCTGGAGTGTACTAGGGGGGTCCCATTATACGCAGTATTTT.

V usage is TRBV20-1 and J usage is TRBJ2-7, with D perhaps TRBD2 (5 bases). The CDR3 extends over 11 amino acids. Germline CDR1 DFQATT, CDR2 SNEGSKA (reference sequence). The CDR3 reads CSPGNSYEQYF. CDR3 bases: TGCAGCCCCGGGAACTCCTACGAGCAGTACTTC.

This clonotype was seen a few times. V and J are TRBV5-5 and TRBJ1-2, with D perhaps TRBD1 (6 bases). V lost 1 base and J 4 bases, leaving 8 bases between the germline ends. The CDR3 consists of 13 residues. Per the germline V gene, CDR1 is SGHKS and CDR2 is YYEKEE (reference sequence). Written as DNA, the CDR3 is TGTGCCAGCAGCTTGACGGGGGCCTATGGCTACACCTTC. Protein product: CASSLTGAYGYTF.

This clonotype was counted between two and nine times. The gene calls are TRBV3-1 and TRBJ2-3; either TRBD1 or TRBD2 may fit D (6 bases each). CDR3 length equals 15 residues. Trimming took 4 bases from V and 2 from J, leaving 13 bases between them. Per the germline V gene, CDR1 is LGHDT and CDR2 is YNNKEL (reference sequence). The CDR3 DNA reads as TGTGCCAGCAGCCCGCCAGGGGACTTCACAGATACGCAGTATTTT. Translating it yields CASSPPGDFTDTQYF.

V usage is TRBV21-1 and J usage is TRBJ2-5; the table's D call, TRBD1, was not checked against the DNA. TRBV21-1 is a listed pseudogene. This CDR3 has 14 residues. The CDR3 reads CASIRQTLGETQYF. The CDR3 DNA sequence: TGTGCCAGCATTAGACAGACCCTGGGAGAGACCCAGTACTTC.

In this sample, this clonotype turned up a few times. V and J are TRBV18 and TRBJ2-7; TRBD1 might be the D (6 bases). CDR1 is KGHSH and CDR2 is LQKENI in the germline V gene. Trimming took 2 bases from V and 7 from J, leaving 9 bases between them. This CDR3 region has 12 residues. In nucleotides, the CDR3 is TGTGCCAGCTCACCATACAGGGTTGAGCAGTACTTC. Translation gives CASSPYRVEQYF.

This clonotype was observed a few times. The chain combines TRBV2 with TRBJ2-7; tentatively, D is TRBD2 (6 bases). V was cut by 6 bases and J by 0 bases, with 18 bases left in between. Germline V lookup: CDR1 SNHLY, CDR2 FYNNEI. The CDR3 covers 16 residues. The CDR3 here is CASSRRERPSSYEQYF. Here the CDR3 DNA reads TGTGCCAGCAGCCGCCGGGAGCGGCCGAGCTCCTACGAGCAGTACTTC.

The chain uses TRBV16 and TRBJ2-3, with D unresolved. Germline CDR1 reads KGHSY; CDR2 reads FQNENV. V was clipped by 5 bases and J by 1 base, with 13 bases between them. This CDR3 has 15 amino acids. The CDR3: CASSLSAGRTDTQYF. Here the CDR3 DNA reads TGTGCCAGCAGCTTATCGGCAGGCCGCACAGATACGCAGTATTTT.

The V call is TRBV20-1, the J call TRBJ1-2; 7 bases match TRBD1. The CDR3 length is 14 residues. The V and J ends lost 7 bases and 2 bases, in that order; junction bases with no gene match: 10. CDR1 is DFQATT and CDR2 is SNEGSKA in the germline V gene (reference sequence). The CDR3 nucleotides read TGCAGTGGGAGCTTGACAGGGAGCAACTATGGCTACACCTTC. This translates into CSGSLTGSNYGYTF.

This clonotype has only a few counts. The chain combines TRBV20-1 with TRBJ2-5; perhaps TRBD2 as D (5 bases). The germline CDR1 and CDR2 sequences are DFQATT and SNEGSKA (reference sequence). There are 14 residues in the CDR3. Trimming stripped 3 bases from V and 5 bases from J, with 16 bases between. This CDR3 reads CSASRSGVGETQYF. The CDR3 coding sequence is TGCAGTGCTAGTCGTTCCGGGGTTGGGGAGACCCAGTACTTC.

Only one count was recorded for this clonotype. The chain uses TRBV6-2 or TRBV6-3 and TRBJ2-1, with 13 bases identical to TRBD2. CDR1 is MNHEY, CDR2 SVGEGT, per germline. This CDR3 region has 18 residues. Trimming cost V 2 bases and J 8 bases; bases outside gene matches: 12. In DNA form, the CDR3 reads TGTGCCAGCAGTTACGGGACTAGCGGGAACCCTGCGGGGCATGAGCAGTTCTTC. Encoded protein: CASSYGTSGNPAGHEQFF.

This rearrangement joins TRBV5-1 to TRBJ2-2, with D perhaps matching TRBD2 (5 bases). Germline loops: CDR1 SGHRS, CDR2 YFSETQ. V shed 6 bases and J shed 3 bases, with 12 bases lying between them. This CDR3 comprises 14 residues. The CDR3 region is CASKEEADTGELFF. The CDR3 DNA follows: TGCGCCAGCAAGGAGGAAGCAGACACCGGGGAGCTGTTTTTT.